The TCR beta chain under discussion was sequenced for a study of long-term antiretroviral therapy in people with HIV. Study results and caveats: Dominance of pre-ART expanded clones persisted, fluctuating and often declining after ART. Transplant donor controls retained higher diversity, though diversity increased after ART. ART adherence, viral resistance and therapy changes were not recorded. CDR3 lengths in HIV samples spanned a narrower range than controls.

The V end lost 5 bases, the J end lost 1 base, and 11 bases lay between the germline ends. Germline V lookup: CDR1 SGHTA, CDR2 FQGNSA. This CDR3 region has 14 residues. This clone was recorded a few times. Its target is not known. With survey level as its setting, the immunoSEQ assay was v3.0. Here immunoSEQ multiplex PCR was the method, and the copy in TCRdb shows in-frame clones only, minus some. The top ten clones hold 5.5% to 8% of a sample with tens of thousands of clones, 80% of them seen once. Sequenced material: unsorted PBMCs, taken 0.3 years after starting antiretroviral therapy. The origin of this receptor is a man aged 40-49 years with HIV. The V gene is TRBV7-2, the J gene TRBJ1-2, with D unresolved. CDR3 sequence: CASSPNPLNYGYTF. DNA for the CDR3: TGTGCCAGCAGCCCCAACCCCCTTAACTATGGCTACACCTTC.